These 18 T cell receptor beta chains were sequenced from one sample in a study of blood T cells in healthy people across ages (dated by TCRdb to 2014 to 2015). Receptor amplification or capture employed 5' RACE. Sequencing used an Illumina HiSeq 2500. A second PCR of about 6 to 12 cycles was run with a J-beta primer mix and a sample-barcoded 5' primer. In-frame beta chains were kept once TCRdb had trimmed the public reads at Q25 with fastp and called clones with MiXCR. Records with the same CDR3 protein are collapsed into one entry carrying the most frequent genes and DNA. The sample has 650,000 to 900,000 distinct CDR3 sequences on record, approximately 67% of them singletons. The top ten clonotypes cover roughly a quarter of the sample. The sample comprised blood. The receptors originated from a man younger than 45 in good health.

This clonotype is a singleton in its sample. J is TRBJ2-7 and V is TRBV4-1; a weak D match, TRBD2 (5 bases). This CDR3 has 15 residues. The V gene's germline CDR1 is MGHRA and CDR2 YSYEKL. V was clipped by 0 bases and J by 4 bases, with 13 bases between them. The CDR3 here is CASSQEVPGNYEQYF. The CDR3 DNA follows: TGCGCCAGCAGCCAAGAAGTCCCGGGAAATTACGAGCAGTACTTC.

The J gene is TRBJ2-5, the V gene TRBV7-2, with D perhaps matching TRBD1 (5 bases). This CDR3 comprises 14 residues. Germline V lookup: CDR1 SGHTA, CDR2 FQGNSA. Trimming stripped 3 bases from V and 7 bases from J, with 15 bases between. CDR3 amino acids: CASSFQGQTVTQYF. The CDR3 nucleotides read TGTGCCAGCAGCTTCCAGGGTCAAACAGTGACCCAGTACTTC.

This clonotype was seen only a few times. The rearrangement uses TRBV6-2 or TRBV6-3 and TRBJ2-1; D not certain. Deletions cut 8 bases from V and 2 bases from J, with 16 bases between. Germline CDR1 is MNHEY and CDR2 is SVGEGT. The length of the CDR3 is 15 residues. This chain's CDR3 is CASQDIRAPYNEQFF. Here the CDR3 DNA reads TGTGCCAGCCAAGACATTCGGGCCCCCTACAATGAGCAGTTCTTC.

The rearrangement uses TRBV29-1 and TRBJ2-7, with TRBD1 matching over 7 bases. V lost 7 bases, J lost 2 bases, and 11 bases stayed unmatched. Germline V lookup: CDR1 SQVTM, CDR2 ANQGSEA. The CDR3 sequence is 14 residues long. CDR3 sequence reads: CSAAIQGTPYEQYF. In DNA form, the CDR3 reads TGCAGCGCAGCGATACAGGGGACCCCCTACGAGCAGTACTTC.

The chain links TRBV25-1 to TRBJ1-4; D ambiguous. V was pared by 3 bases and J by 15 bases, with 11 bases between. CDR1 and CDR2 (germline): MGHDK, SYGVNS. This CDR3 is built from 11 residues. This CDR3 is CASSDPPAVFF. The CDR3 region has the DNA TGTGCCAGCAGTGACCCTCCCGCGGTGTTTTTT.

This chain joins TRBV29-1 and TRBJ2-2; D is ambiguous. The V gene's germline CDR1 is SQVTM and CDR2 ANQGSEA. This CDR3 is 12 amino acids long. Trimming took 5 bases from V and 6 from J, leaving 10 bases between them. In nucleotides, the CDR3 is TGCAGCGTTCCTACTACGGCCGGGGAGCTGTTTTTT. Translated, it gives CSVPTTAGELFF.

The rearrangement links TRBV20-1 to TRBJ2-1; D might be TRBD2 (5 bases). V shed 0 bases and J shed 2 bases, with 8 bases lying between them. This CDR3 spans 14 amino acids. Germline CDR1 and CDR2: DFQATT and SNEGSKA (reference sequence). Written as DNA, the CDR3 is TGCAGTGCTAGAGACGGGAACCCCTACAATGAGCAGTTCTTC. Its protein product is CSARDGNPYNEQFF.

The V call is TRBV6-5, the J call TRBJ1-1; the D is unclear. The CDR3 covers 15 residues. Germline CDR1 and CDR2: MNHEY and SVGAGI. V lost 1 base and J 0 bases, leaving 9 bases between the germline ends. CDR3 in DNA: TGTGCCAGCAGTTACTTCGGGCTTATGAACACTGAAGCTTTCTTT. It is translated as CASSYFGLMNTEAFF.

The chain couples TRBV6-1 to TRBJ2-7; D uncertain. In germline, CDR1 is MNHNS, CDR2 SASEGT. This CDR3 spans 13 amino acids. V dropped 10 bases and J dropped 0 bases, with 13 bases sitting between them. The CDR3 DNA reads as TGTGCCACCCGACTGATACCCTCCTACGAGCAGTACTTC. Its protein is CATRLIPSYEQYF.

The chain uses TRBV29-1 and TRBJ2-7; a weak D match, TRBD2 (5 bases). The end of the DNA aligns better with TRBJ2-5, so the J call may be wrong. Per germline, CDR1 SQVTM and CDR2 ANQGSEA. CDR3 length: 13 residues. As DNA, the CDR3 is TGCAGCGTTGACCCTCGACGGGGAGAGACCCAGTACTTC. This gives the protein CSVDPRRGETQYF.

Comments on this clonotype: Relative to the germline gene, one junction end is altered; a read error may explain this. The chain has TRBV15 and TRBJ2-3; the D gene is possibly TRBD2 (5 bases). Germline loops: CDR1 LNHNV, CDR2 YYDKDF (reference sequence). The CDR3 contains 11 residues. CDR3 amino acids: CATGRPPLAYF. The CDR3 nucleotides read TGTGCCACCGGCAGACCACCCCTAGCGTATTTT.

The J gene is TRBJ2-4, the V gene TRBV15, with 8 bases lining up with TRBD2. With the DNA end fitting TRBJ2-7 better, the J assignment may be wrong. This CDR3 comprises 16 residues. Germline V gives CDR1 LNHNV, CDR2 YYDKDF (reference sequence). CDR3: CATSRDSAGASYEQYF. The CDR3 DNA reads TGTGCCACCAGCAGAGATTCAGCGGGGGCCTCATACGAGCAGTACTTC.

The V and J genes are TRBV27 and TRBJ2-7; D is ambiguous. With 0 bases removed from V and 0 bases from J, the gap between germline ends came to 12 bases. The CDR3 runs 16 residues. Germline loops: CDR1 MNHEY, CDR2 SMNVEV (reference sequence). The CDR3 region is CASSLSNGLSSYEQYF. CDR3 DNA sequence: TGTGCCAGCAGTTTATCGAACGGGCTTAGCTCCTACGAGCAGTACTTC.

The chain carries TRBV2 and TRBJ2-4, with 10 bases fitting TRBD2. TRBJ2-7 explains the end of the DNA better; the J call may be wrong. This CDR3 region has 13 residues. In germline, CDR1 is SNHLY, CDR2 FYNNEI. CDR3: CAIVAGGTYEQYF. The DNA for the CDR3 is TGTGCCATCGTAGCGGGGGGCACCTACGAGCAGTACTTC.

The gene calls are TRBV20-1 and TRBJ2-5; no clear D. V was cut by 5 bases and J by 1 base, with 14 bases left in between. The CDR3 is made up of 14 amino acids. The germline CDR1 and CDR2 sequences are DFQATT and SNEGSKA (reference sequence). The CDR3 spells CSAPVGMVQETQYF. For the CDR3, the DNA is TGCAGTGCTCCAGTGGGGATGGTCCAAGAGACCCAGTACTTC.

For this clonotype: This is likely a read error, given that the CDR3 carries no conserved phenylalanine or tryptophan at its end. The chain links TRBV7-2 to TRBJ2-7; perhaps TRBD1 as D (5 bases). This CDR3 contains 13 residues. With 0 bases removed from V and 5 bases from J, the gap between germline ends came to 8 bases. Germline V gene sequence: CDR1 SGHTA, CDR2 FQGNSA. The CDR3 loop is CASSLAGQNEQYL. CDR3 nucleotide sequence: TGTGCCAGCAGCTTAGCGGGGCAGAACGAGCAGTACCTC.

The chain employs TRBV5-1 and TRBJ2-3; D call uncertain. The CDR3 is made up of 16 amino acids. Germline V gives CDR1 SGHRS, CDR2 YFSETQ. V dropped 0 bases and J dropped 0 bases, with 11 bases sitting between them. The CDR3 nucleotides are TGCGCCAGCAGCTTGGTAGCAGCCCCTAGCACAGATACGCAGTATTTT. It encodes CASSLVAAPSTDTQYF. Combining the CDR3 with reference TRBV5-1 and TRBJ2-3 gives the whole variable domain KAGVTQTPRYLIKTRGQQVTLSCSPISGHRSVSWYQQTPGQGLQFLFEYFSETQRNKGNFPGRFSGRQFSNSRSEMNVSTLELGDSALYLCASSLVAAPSTDTQYFGPGTRLTVL.

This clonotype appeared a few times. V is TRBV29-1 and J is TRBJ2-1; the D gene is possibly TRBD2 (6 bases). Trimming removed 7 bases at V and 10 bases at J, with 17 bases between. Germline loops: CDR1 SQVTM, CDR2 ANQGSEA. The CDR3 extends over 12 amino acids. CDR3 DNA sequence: TGCAGCGCCGGAGGGTGGGTCGTAGAGCAGTTCTTC. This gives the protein CSAGGWVVEQFF.